This T cell receptor beta chain was profiled in a study of cytotoxic CD8 clonotypes in ibrutinib-treated CLL. About the research overall: Averaging across samples gave roughly 280,000 productive templates and roughly 87,000 productive rearrangements.

The CDR3 runs to 12 residues. CDR1 and CDR2 from the germline V gene are SQVTM and ANQGSEA. The ends were cut back, 5 bases at V and 4 bases at J, with 12 bases in the middle. Genomic DNA for TCR beta libraries, approximately 2 micrograms, came from cryopreserved PBMCs. Of note for this clone: Antigen: not known.

Clones were read by immunoSEQ multiplex PCR, and TCRdb kept only the in-frame ones, dropping some. The data contain tens of thousands of clones, around 52% of them singletons. General study points: Baseline levels of clonality went above those of age-matched healthy donors and moved with circulating CD8+ T-cell counts. The study found public clonotypes uncommon, contracting or stable on treatment.

The sample consisted of PBMCs, taken at disease progression, from a patient treated with ibrutinib. This clonotype was obtained from a human donor with chronic lymphocytic leukemia. The chain is built from TRBV29-1 and TRBJ2-7; D perhaps matches TRBD1 (7 bases). CDR3 in amino acids: CSVHRGGYEQYF. The CDR3, as DNA: TGCAGCGTTCACAGGGGAGGATACGAGCAGTACTTC.